The T cell receptor (beta chain) under discussion was sequenced for a study of T cells in Graves' hyperthyroidism and ophthalmopathy. The CDR3 spans 14 residues. With V trimmed by 7 bases and J by 9 bases, 8 bases remained unmatched. Germline CDR1 and CDR2: MNHEY and SVGEGT. Researchers took RNA transcripts and amplified the TCR beta CDR3 regions from them. First-round RT-PCR targeting the TCR CDR3 was performed with the HTBI primer set. One entry per CDR3 protein results from TCRdb running MiXCR on the multiplex PCR reads. The sample includes hundreds of thousands of distinct CDR3 sequences, roughly 22% of them seen just once. Together with thyroid ultrasound, orbital computed tomography, serum thyroxine and TRAb, clinical symptoms were used for diagnoses.

The TCR was taken from a man younger than 45 with Graves' ophthalmopathy. Sequencing was carried out using blood. The chain uses TRBV6-2 or TRBV6-3 and TRBJ2-2; 10 bases match TRBD2. The CDR3: CASTPSGSPRELFF. Written as DNA, the CDR3 is TGTGCCAGCACCCCTAGCGGGAGCCCCCGGGAGCTGTTTTTT.